One sample yielded the 17 T cell receptor beta chains listed below, sequenced in a study of cytomegalovirus exposure and HLA in healthy donors. The PCR made use of 60 Vbeta and 13 Jbeta primers. The method was immunoSEQ multiplex PCR; TCRdb's version includes in-frame clones alone and lacks a portion of them. The sample contains some 170,000 clones, approximately 80% of which appear only once. Sequencing was done on a sample of PBMCs. The receptors originated from a woman in her thirties in good health and CMV-seronegative.

The chain joins TRBV27 to TRBJ2-1, with 8 positions matching TRBD1. This CDR3 is built from 14 residues. From germline, CDR1 is MNHEY and CDR2 SMNVEV (reference sequence). V shed 6 bases and J 2 bases; nucleotides not matched to a gene: 3. The CDR3 is CASSTGQAYNEQFF. The CDR3 DNA is TGTGCCAGCAGCACGGGACAGGCCTACAATGAGCAGTTCTTC.

The chain is built from TRBV5-1 and TRBJ1-5; D remains unclear. The V end was cut by 4 bases, the J end by 4 bases, with 9 bases between. The germline V gene encodes CDR1 SGHRS and CDR2 YFSETQ. The CDR3 loop spans 13 amino acids. The CDR3 here is CASSPGFNQPQHF. The CDR3 DNA sequence: TGCGCCAGCAGCCCGGGGTTTAATCAGCCCCAGCATTTT.

This clone was counted between two and nine times. The rearrangement joins TRBV4-3 to TRBJ2-5; 12 bases line up with TRBD2. The CDR3 runs to 18 residues. Losses at the gene ends were 0 bases for V and 5 bases for J; bases not matched to a gene: 10. Per the germline V gene, CDR1 is LGHNA and CDR2 is YSLEER. The DNA of the CDR3 is TGCGCCAGCAGCCAAGAATTGTCGCTAGCGGGAGGGCCGGAGACCCAGTACTTC. Its translation: CASSQELSLAGGPETQYF.

In its sample, this clone was seen once. The rearrangement uses TRBV10-1 and TRBJ2-1, with D possibly being TRBD2 (7 bases). V lost 3 bases and J lost 0, with 18 bases in between. The germline V gene encodes CDR1 WNHNN and CDR2 SYGVQD (reference sequence). The CDR3 sequence is 18 residues long. The CDR3 DNA sequence: TGCGCCAGCAGTGAAGGGAGGGGGGCGCTTAGCTCCTACAATGAGCAGTTCTTC. Its translation is CASSEGRGALSSYNEQFF.

V is TRBV9 and J is TRBJ2-1; 12 positions agree with TRBD2. There are 16 residues in the CDR3. Trimming at V came to 0 bases and at J to 10 bases, leaving 8 bases not matched to a gene. The V gene's germline CDR1 is SGDLS and CDR2 YYNGEE. The DNA for the CDR3 is TGTGCCAGCAGCGTAGGCCCCGGACTAGCGGGAAGGGAGCAGTTCTTC. It encodes CASSVGPGLAGREQFF. The variable domain in full, completed from reference TRBV9 and TRBJ2-1, reads DSGVTQTPKHLITATGQRVTLRCSPRSGDLSVYWYQQSLDQGLQFLIQYYNGEERAKGNILERFSAQQFPDLHSELNLSSLELGDSALYFCASSVGPGLAGREQFFGPGTRLTVL.

The chain recombines TRBV13 with TRBJ2-7; 7 nucleotides agree with TRBD2. Germline loops: CDR1 PRHDT, CDR2 FYEKMQ (reference sequence). This CDR3 has 14 residues. The trim removed 7 bases at V and 4 bases at J, leaving 10 bases unmatched. Here the CDR3 DNA reads TGTGCCAGCACCAGGACTAGTCTTATGTACGAGCAGTACTTC. The encoded protein is CASTRTSLMYEQYF.

The V and J genes are TRBV18 and TRBJ1-2, with TRBD1 as a possible D gene (6 bases). This CDR3 spans 16 amino acids. Germline V gene sequence: CDR1 KGHSH, CDR2 LQKENI. Trimming shortened V by 3 bases and J by 5 bases, and 19 bases separated the two germline ends. The CDR3 here is CASSPSTRGAPYGYTF. In nucleotides, the CDR3 is TGTGCCAGCTCACCTTCAACGCGGGGGGCGCCTTATGGCTACACCTTC.

The gene calls are TRBV9 and TRBJ2-5; D possibly corresponds to TRBD2 (5 bases). The DNA end is a closer match to TRBJ2-7, so the J assignment may be wrong. This CDR3 comprises 15 residues. Germline V gives CDR1 SGDLS, CDR2 YYNGEE. The CDR3 bases are TGTGCCAGCAGCGTAGGGACTCTCACCTCCTACGAGCAGTACTTC. Its protein product is CASSVGTLTSYEQYF.

V is TRBV6-5 and J is TRBJ2-2; TRBD2 is a possible D gene (6 bases). V lost 1 base and J lost 6, with 15 bases in between. CDR1 is MNHEY and CDR2 is SVGAGI in the germline V gene. The CDR3 sequence is 16 residues long. The CDR3 sequence: CASSYLRGGGSGELFF. CDR3 sequence (DNA): TGTGCCAGCAGTTACTTAAGGGGTGGGGGGTCCGGGGAGCTGTTTTTT.

This clone was seen a few times. The chain couples TRBV28 to TRBJ2-5, with TRBD1 identical over 8 bases. The CDR3 has 15 residues. From germline, CDR1 is MDHEN and CDR2 SYDVKM. V lost 4 bases, J lost 6 bases, and 10 bases stayed unmatched. The CDR3 DNA reads TGTGCCAGCAGTTCGACAGGGGCGTTCAGAAAGACCCAGTACTTC. Its protein is CASSSTGAFRKTQYF.

This rearrangement joins TRBV9 to TRBJ1-1; D not resolved. The V gene's germline CDR1 is SGDLS and CDR2 YYNGEE. V was trimmed by 4 bases and J by 4 bases, leaving 17 bases between them. This CDR3 contains 15 residues. The CDR3 here is CASSPRHGGVTEAFF. CDR3 nucleotides: TGTGCCAGCAGCCCGCGACACGGCGGGGTCACTGAAGCTTTCTTT.

The V and J genes are TRBV5-1 and TRBJ2-1; 11 bases agree with TRBD2. The V gene end was trimmed by 6 bases and the J gene end by 4 bases; junction bases not matched to a gene: 3. In germline, CDR1 is SGHRS, CDR2 YFSETQ. The CDR3 is 14 amino acids. The chain's CDR3 is CASNLAGGYNEQFF. DNA for the CDR3: TGCGCCAGCAACCTAGCGGGGGGTTACAATGAGCAGTTCTTC. The full variable domain, with the rest looked up from reference TRBV5-1 and TRBJ2-1, is KAGVTQTPRYLIKTRGQQVTLSCSPISGHRSVSWYQQTPGQGLQFLFEYFSETQRNKGNFPGRFSGRQFSNSRSEMNVSTLELGDSALYLCASNLAGGYNEQFFGPGTRLTVL.

The genes are TRBV13 and TRBJ1-3; the D gene is possibly TRBD1 (6 bases). The CDR3 runs 17 residues. Trimming left V 5 bases short and J 0 bases short, with 17 bases between. Per germline, CDR1 PRHDT and CDR2 FYEKMQ (reference sequence). The CDR3 reads CASSPGASVYSGNTIYF. CDR3 bases: TGTGCCAGCAGCCCAGGGGCGTCGGTCTACTCTGGAAACACCATATATTTT.

The chain recombines TRBV30 with TRBJ1-5; D unclear. From germline, CDR1 is GTSNPN and CDR2 SVGIG (reference sequence). Trimming took 3 bases from V and 4 from J, leaving 13 bases between them. The CDR3 has 14 residues. CDR3 bases: TGTGCCTGGAGCCCCACTACCCCAAATCAGCCCCAGCATTTT. Translation: CAWSPTTPNQPQHF.

V is TRBV25-1 and J is TRBJ1-2; no firm D call. Trimming took 5 bases from V and 6 from J, leaving 13 bases between them. Germline lookup yields CDR1 MGHDK and CDR2 SYGVNS. The CDR3 consists of 13 residues. The CDR3 nucleotides are TGTGCCAGCAGTCCAGTGGCCAAACATGGCTACACCTTC. Protein product: CASSPVAKHGYTF.

In its sample, this clone was seen a few times. V and J are TRBV7-3 and TRBJ2-2, with 10 bases that match TRBD2. Trimming cost V 5 bases and J 4 bases; bases outside gene matches: 7. CDR3 length: 16 residues. CDR1 and CDR2 (germline): SGHTA, FQGTGA. CDR3 nucleotide sequence: TGTGCCAGCAGCGCACTAGCGGGGATATCCACCGGGGAGCTGTTTTTT. Amino acids: CASSALAGISTGELFF. The full variable domain, with the rest looked up from reference TRBV7-3 and TRBJ2-2, is GAGVSQTPSNKVTEKGKYVELRCDPISGHTALYWYRQSLGQGPEFLIYFQGTGAADDSGLPNDRFFAVRPEGSVSTLKIQRTERGDSAVYLCASSALAGISTGELFFGEGSRLTVL.

This clone was seen a few times. The CDR3, as DNA: TGTGCCAGCAGTGTAGCGACAGGGGCTGAAGCTTTCTTT. This codes for CASSVATGAEAFF. The chain couples TRBV6-1 to TRBJ1-1, with 8 nucleotides matching TRBD1. This CDR3 spans 13 amino acids. Germline V gene sequence: CDR1 MNHNS, CDR2 SASEGT. J gave up 6 bases and V 4 bases, and 4 bases lay outside the gene matches.